This T cell receptor (beta chain) was obtained from a study of CXCR3-negative and CXCR3-positive naive CD8 T cells. The CDR3 runs 18 residues. The germline V gene has CDR1 SGHVS and CDR2 FNYEAQ. The authors prepared UMI-labeled TRB cDNA libraries by 5' RACE. TCRdb reprocessed the 5' RACE reads and stores each CDR3 protein as one record, lacking DNA. Recorded for this sample: 50,000 to 75,000 distinct CDR3 sequences. The source is a human donor in good health. Some clones in this sample may be carry-over from other donors' samples. The sequencing input was naive CXCR3- CD8+ T cells from blood. The subset denotes: CD45RO-CCR7+CD27+CD95- naive CD8+ T cells lacking CXCR3 (TNR3-). This chain links TRBV7-6 with TRBJ2-1; lacking DNA, the TRBD2 call made by TCRdb goes unchecked. The CDR3 spells CASSLGLAGGMGDNEQFF.